This TCR beta chain was profiled in a study of blood T cell repertoires in COVID-19. The ends were cut back, 0 bases at V and 5 bases at J, with 15 bases in the middle. CDR1 and CDR2 from the germline V gene are SGHRS and YFSETQ. The CDR3 is 16 amino acids. Those enrolled, adults aged roughly 18 to 89 years, came from under 25 US areas. Each participant's cohort was designated according to participant-reported clinical history. In the study's own analysis: Amplification from reference gene primers served as the basis for estimated nucleated cell counts. The protocol was immunoSEQ multiplex PCR, while the TCRdb copy is restricted to in-frame clones and leaves out a portion. V and J calls and clone size are as listed in that table; D and trimming were resolved from the DNA. Altogether some 300,000 clones are present, roughly 89% being singletons, with the ten largest covering around 4.5%.

This chain links TRBV5-1 with TRBJ2-1; D is ambiguous. This TCR derives from a woman between 18 and 29 years old with acute COVID-19. Material: PBMCs or T cells enriched from blood (not recorded which). CDR3 sequence reads: CASSLGGRFVHNEQFF. Written as DNA, the CDR3 is TGCGCCAGCAGCTTGGGAGGAAGATTCGTCCACAATGAGCAGTTCTTC.